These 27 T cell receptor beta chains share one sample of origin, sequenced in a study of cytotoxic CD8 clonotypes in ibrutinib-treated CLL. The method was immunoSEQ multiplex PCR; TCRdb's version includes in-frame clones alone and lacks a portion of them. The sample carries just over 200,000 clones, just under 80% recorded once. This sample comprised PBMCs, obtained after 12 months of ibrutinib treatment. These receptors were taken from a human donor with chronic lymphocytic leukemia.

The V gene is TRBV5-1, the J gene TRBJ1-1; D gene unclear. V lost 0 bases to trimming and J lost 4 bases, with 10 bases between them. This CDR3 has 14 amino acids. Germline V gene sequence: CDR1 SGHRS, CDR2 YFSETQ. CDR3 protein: CASSLGAWGTEAFF. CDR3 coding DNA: TGCGCCAGCAGCTTGGGAGCTTGGGGCACTGAAGCTTTCTTT.

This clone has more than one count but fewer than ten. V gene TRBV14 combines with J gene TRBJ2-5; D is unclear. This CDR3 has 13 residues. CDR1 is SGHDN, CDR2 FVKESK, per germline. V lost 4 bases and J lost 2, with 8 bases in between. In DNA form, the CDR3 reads TGTGCCAGCAGCCTAAACGGGCAAGAGACCCAGTACTTC. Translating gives CASSLNGQETQYF.

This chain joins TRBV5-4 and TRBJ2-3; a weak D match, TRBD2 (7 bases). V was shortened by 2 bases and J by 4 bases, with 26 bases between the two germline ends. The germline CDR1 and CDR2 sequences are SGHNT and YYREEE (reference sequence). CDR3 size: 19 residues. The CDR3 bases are TGTGCCAGCAGCTTTCCCCCAGGGGTTAGCGGGTTGGAAGCAGATACGCAGTATTTT. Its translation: CASSFPPGVSGLEADTQYF.

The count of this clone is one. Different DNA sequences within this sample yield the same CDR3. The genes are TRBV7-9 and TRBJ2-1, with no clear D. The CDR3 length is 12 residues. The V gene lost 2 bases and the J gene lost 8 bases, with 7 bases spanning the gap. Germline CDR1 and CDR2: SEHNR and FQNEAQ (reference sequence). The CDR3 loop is CASSLRWDEQFF. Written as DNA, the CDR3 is TGTGCCAGCAGCTTACGATGGGATGAGCAGTTCTTC.

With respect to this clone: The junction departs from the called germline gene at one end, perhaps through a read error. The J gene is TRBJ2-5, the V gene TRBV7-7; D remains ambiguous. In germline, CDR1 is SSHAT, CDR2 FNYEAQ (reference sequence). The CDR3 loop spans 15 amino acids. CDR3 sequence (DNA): TGTGCTAGCAGCAGTGGGCTAATATTACAAGAGACCCAGTACTTC. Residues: CASSSGLILQETQYF.

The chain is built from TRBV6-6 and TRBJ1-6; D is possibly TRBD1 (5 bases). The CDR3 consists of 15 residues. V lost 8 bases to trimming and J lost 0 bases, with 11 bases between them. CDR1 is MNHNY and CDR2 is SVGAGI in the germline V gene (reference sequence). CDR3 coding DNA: TGTGCCAGCGTAGGGACTTCCTCCTATAATTCACCCCTCCACTTT. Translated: CASVGTSSYNSPLHF.

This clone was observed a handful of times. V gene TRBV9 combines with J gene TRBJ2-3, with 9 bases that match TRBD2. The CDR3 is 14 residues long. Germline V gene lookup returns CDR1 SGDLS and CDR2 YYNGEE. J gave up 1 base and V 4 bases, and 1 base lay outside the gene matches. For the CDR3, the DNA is TGTGCCAGCAGCCCTAGCGGGGGCACAGATACGCAGTATTTT. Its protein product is CASSPSGGTDTQYF.

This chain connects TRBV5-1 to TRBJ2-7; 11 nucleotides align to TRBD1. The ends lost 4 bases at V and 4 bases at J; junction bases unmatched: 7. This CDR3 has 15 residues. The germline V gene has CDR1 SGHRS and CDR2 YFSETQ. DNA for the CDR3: TGCGCCAGCAGCCCGGGACAGGGGGTAGGGTACGAGCAGTACTTC. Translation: CASSPGQGVGYEQYF.

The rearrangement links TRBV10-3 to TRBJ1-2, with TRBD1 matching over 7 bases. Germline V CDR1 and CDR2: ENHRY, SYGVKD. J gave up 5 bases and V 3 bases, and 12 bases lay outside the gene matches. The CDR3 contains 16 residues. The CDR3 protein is CAISDMRDRLLYGYTF. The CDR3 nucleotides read TGTGCCATCAGTGACATGAGGGACAGACTGCTGTATGGCTACACCTTC.

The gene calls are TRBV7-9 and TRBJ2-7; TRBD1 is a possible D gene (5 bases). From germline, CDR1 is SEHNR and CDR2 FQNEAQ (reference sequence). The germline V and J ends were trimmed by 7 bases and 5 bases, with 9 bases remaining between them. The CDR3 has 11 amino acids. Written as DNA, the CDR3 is TGTGCCAGCACCATGGACAACGAGCAGTACTTC. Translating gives CASTMDNEQYF.

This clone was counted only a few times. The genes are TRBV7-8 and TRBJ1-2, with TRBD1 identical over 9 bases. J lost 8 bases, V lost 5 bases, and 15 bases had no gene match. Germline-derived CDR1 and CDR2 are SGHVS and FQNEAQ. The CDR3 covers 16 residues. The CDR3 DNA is TGTGCCAGCAGCCCCCAGCCGGACAGGGGAGGCGGGGGCTACACCTTC. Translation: CASSPQPDRGGGGYTF.

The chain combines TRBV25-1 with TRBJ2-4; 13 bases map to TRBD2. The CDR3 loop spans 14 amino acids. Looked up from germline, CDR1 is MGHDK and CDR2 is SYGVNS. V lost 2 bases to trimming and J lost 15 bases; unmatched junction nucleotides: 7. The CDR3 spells CASSETSGRAGSYF. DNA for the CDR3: TGTGCCAGCAGTGAAACTAGCGGGAGGGCCGGATCGTACTTC. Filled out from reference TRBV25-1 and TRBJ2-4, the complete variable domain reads EADIYQTPRYLVIGTGKKITLECSQTMGHDKMYWYQQDPGMELHLIHYSYGVNSTEKGDLSSESTVSRIRTEHFPLTLESARPSHTSQYLCASSETSGRAGSYFGAGTRLSVL.

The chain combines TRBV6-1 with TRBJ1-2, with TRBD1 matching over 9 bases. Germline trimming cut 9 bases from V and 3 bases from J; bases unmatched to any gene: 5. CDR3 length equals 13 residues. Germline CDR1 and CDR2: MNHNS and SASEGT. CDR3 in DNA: TGTGCCAGTAGGACAGGGGAGGACTATGGCTACACCTTC. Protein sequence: CASRTGEDYGYTF.

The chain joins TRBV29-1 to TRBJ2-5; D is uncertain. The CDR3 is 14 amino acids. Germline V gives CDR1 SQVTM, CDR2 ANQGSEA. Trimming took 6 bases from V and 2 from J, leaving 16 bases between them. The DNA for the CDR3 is TGCAGCGTCGCTCCCCGACGGCAACAAGAGACCCAGTACTTC. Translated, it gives CSVAPRRQQETQYF. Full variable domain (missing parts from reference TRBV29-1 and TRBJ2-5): SAVISQKPSRDICQRGTSLTIQCQVDSQVTMMFWYRQQPGQSLTLIATANQGSEATYESGFVIDKFPISRPNLTFSTLTVSNMSPEDSSIYLCSVAPRRQQETQYFGPGTRLLVL.

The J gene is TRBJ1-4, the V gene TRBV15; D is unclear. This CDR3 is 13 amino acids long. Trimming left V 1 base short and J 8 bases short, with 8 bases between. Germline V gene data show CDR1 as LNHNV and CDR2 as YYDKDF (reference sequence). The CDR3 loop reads CATSRGGYEKLFF. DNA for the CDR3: TGTGCCACCAGCAGAGGTGGGTACGAAAAACTGTTTTTT. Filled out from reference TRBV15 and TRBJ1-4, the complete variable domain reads DAMVIQNPRYQVTQFGKPVTLSCSQTLNHNVMYWYQQKSSQAPKLLFHYYDKDFNNEADTPDNFQSRRPNTSFCFLDIRSPGLGDTAMYLCATSRGGYEKLFFGSGTQLSVL.

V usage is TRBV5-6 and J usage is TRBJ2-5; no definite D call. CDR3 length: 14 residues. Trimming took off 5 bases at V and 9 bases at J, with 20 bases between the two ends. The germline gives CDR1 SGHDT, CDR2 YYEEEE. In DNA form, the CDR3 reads TGTGCCAGCAGGCTTACCCGTGGTTGGTCGGCCCAGTACTTC. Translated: CASRLTRGWSAQYF. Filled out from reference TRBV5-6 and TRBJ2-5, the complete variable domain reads DAGVTQSPTHLIKTRGQQVTLRCSPKSGHDTVSWYQQALGQGPQFIFQYYEEEERQRGNFPDRFSGHQFPNYSSELNVNALLLGDSALYLCASRLTRGWSAQYFGPGTRLLVL.

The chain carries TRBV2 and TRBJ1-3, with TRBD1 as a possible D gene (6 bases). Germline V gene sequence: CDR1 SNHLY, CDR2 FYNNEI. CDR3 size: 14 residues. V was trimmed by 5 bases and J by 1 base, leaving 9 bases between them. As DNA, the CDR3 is TGTGCCAGCAGTACCCAGGGGTCTGGAAACACCATATATTTT. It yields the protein CASSTQGSGNTIYF.

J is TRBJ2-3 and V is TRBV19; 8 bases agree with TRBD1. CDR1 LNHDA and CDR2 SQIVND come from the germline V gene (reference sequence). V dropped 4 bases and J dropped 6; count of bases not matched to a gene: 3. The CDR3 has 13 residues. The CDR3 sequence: CASSTQGADTQYF. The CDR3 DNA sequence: TGTGCCAGTAGTACCCAGGGGGCGGATACGCAGTATTTT. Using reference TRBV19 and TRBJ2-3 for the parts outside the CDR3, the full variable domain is DGGITQSPKYLFRKEGQNVTLSCEQNLNHDAMYWYRQDPGQGLRLIYYSQIVNDFQKGDIAEGYSVSREKKESFPLTVTSAQKNPTAFYLCASSTQGADTQYFGPGTRLTVL.

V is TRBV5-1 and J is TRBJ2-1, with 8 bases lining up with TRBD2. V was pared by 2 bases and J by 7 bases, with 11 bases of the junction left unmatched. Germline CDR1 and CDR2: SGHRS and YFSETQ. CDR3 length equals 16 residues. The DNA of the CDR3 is TGCGCCAGCAGCTTTCCCCCAGCGGGAGAGTCAAATGAGCAGTTCTTC. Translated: CASSFPPAGESNEQFF.

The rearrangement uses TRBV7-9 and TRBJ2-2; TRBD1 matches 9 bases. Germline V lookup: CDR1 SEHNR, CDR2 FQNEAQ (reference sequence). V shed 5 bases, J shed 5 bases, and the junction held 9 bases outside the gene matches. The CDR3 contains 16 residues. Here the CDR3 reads CASSPRDRVFTGELFF. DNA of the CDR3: TGTGCCAGCAGCCCCCGGGACAGGGTTTTTACCGGGGAGCTGTTTTTT. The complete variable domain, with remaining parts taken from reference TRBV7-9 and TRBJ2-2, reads DTGVSQNPRHKITKRGQNVTFRCDPISEHNRLYWYRQTLGQGPEFLTYFQNEAQLEKSRLLSDRFSAERPKGSFSTLEIQRTEQGDSAMYLCASSPRDRVFTGELFFGEGSRLTVL.

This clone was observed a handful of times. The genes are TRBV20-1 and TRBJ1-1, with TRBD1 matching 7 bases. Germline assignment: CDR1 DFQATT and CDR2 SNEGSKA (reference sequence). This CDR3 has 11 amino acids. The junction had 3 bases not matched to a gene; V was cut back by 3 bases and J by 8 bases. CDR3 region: CSARPGQEAFF. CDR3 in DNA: TGCAGTGCTAGGCCGGGACAGGAAGCTTTCTTT.

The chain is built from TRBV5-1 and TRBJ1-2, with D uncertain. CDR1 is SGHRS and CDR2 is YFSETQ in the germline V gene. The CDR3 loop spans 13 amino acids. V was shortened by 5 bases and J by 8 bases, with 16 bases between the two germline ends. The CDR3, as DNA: TGCGCCAGCAGGGATACAGTTCAGGAAGGCTACACCTTC. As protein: CASRDTVQEGYTF.

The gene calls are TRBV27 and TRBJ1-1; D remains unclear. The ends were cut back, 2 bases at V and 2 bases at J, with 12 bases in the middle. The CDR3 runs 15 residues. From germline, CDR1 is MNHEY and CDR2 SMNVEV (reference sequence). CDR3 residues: CASSLVGTGNTEAFF. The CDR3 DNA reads TGTGCCAGCAGTTTAGTAGGTACGGGAAACACTGAAGCTTTCTTT.

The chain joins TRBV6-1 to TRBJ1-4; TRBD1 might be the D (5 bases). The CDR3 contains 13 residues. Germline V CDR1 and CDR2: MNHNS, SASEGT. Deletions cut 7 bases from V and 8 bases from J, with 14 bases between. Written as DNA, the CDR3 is TGTGCCAGCACCGGACAAATTCTAGAAAAACTGTTTTTT. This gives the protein CASTGQILEKLFF.

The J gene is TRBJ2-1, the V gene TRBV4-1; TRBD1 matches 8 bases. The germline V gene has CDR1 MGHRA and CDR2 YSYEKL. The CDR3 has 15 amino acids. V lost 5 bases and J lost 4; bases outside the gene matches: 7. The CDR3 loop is CASSGGTGSYNEQFF. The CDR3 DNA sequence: TGCGCCAGCAGCGGAGGGACAGGCTCTTACAATGAGCAGTTCTTC.

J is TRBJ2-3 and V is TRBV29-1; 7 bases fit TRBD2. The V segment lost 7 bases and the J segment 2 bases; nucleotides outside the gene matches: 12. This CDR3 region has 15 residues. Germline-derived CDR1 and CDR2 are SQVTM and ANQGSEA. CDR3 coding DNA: TGCAGCGCCCGGTCGGGAGGTTCGTTCACAGATACGCAGTATTTT. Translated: CSARSGGSFTDTQYF.

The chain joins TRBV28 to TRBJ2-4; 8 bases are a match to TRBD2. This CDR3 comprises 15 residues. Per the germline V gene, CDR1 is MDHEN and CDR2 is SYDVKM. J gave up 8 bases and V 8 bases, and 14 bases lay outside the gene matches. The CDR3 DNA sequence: TGTGCCAGCTCGGGAGGGGGGGCATCGCGAGACATTCAGTACTTC. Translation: CASSGGGASRDIQYF.